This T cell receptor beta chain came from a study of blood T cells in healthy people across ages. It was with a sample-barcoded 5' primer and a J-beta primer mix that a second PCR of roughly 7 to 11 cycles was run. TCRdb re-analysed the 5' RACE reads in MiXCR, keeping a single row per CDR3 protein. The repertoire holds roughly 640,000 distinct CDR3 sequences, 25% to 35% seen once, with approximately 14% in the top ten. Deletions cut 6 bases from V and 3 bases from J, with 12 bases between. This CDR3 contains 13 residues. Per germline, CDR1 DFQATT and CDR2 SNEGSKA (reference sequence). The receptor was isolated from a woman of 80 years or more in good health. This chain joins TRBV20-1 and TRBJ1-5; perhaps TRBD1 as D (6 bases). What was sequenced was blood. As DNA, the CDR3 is TGCAGTGCATCGACAGGCCACAATCAGCCCCAGCATTTT. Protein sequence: CSASTGHNQPQHF.